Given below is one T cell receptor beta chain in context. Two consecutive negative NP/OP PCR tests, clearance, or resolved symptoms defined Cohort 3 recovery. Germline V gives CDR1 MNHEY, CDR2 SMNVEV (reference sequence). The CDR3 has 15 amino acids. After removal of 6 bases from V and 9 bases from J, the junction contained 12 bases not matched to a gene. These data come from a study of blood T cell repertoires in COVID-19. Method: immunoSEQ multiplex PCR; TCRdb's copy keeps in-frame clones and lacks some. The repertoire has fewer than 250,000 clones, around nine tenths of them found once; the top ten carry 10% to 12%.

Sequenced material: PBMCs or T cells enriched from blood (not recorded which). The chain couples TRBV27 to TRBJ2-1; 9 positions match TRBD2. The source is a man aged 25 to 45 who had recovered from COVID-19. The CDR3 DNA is TGTGCCAGCAGGTTAACCGGGACTAGCCAAAGTGAGCAGTTCTTC. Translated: CASRLTGTSQSEQFF.